The sequence of this T cell receptor (beta chain) was determined in a study of vaccination effects on CD4 cells after COVID-19. About this clone itself: Its antigen is still unknown.

Before any sequencing was done, the ViraFEST assay used viral peptide pools to expand antigen-specific CD4+ T cells. Culturing for 9 to 10 days preceded CD4+ T cell isolation. On both days 3 and 7, half of the culture medium was replaced with IL-2 medium. Sequencing used immunoSEQ multiplex PCR; TCRdb keeps in-frame clones, though not all of them. The table lists about 79,000 clones, around 74% of them singletons, with roughly 1.7% in the top ten. The sample was CD4+ T cells from PBMCs cultured with HCoV-229E spike peptides, taken before COVID-19 vaccination. The receptor was derived from a human donor who received a COVID-19 vaccine.

CDR3 in amino acids: CASSYTSGVYGYTF. CDR3 nucleotide sequence: TGCGCCAGCAGCTACACGTCAGGGGTCTATGGCTACACCTTC. The chain couples TRBV5-1 to TRBJ1-2, with D possibly TRBD1 on 6 matching bases. Germline lookup yields CDR1 SGHRS and CDR2 YFSETQ. Trimming took off 3 bases at V and 4 bases at J, with 13 bases between the two ends. CDR3 length: 14 amino acids.